Below, 21 T cell receptor beta chains from the same sample are listed, as sequenced in a study of blood T cell repertoires in COVID-19. Clones were sequenced by immunoSEQ multiplex PCR, and TCRdb holds only the in-frame ones, with some missing. The repertoire holds about 220,000 clones, with 70% to 90% as singletons. Sequencing input: PBMCs or T cells enriched from blood (not recorded which). The receptors here all came from a woman in her fifties or sixties with acute COVID-19.

The chain joins TRBV2 to TRBJ1-6; D might be TRBD1 (5 bases). The V gene lost 10 bases and the J gene lost 8 bases, with 15 bases spanning the gap. The CDR3 is made up of 13 amino acids. Germline loops: CDR1 SNHLY, CDR2 FYNNEI. CDR3 sequence: CATLGGGDSPLHF. The DNA of the CDR3 is TGTGCCACATTGGGGGGAGGGGATTCACCCCTCCACTTT.

This chain joins TRBV5-1 and TRBJ1-4, with 10 bases that match TRBD1. The CDR3 loop spans 15 amino acids. CDR1 is SGHRS, CDR2 YFSETQ, per germline. With 4 bases clipped from V and 8 bases from J, the junction kept 8 bases outside the gene matches. CDR3 nucleotide sequence: TGCGCCAGCAGCAAGGACAGGGGGGAGGGAGAAAAACTGTTTTTT. Protein: CASSKDRGEGEKLFF.

The chain combines TRBV7-9 with TRBJ1-2; the D gene is possibly TRBD1 (5 bases). CDR1 and CDR2 (germline): SEHNR, FQNEAQ (reference sequence). The CDR3 runs 14 residues. Trimming stripped 1 base from V and 3 bases from J, with 9 bases between. CDR3 DNA sequence: TGTGCCAGCAGCTTAGGCGGGGGGGACTATGGCTACACCTTC. This sequence encodes CASSLGGGDYGYTF.

V gene TRBV24-1 combines with J gene TRBJ2-6; possibly TRBD2 for D (6 bases). This CDR3 comprises 18 residues. The V gene lost 6 bases and the J gene lost 0 bases, with 17 bases spanning the gap. The germline V gene encodes CDR1 KGHDR and CDR2 SFDVKD. Here the CDR3 DNA reads TGTGCCACCAGTCCTGCGTGGGGGGAACCCTCTGGGGCCAACGTCCTGACTTTC. Translation: CATSPAWGEPSGANVLTF.

This clone showed up just a few times. The genes are TRBV3-1 (or the pseudogene TRBV3-2) and TRBJ1-2, with D tentatively TRBD1 (6 bases). The germline V gene encodes CDR1 LGHDT and CDR2 YNNKEL (reference sequence). The length of the CDR3 is 16 residues. V was cut by 2 bases and J by 7 bases, with 20 bases left in between. The CDR3 nucleotides read TGTGCCAGCAGCCAATGGGAATTCAGGGGCCCGGGTGGCTACACCTTC. Its translation is CASSQWEFRGPGGYTF.

J is TRBJ1-1 and V is TRBV28; TRBD1 matches 7 bases. CDR3 size: 14 residues. V lost 7 bases and J lost 1; bases outside the gene matches: 6. Per the germline V gene, CDR1 is MDHEN and CDR2 is SYDVKM. The CDR3 DNA reads as TGTGCCAGCACCGTTCAGGGGGGGAACACTGAAGCTTTCTTT. This encodes CASTVQGGNTEAFF.

The V call is TRBV13, the J call TRBJ1-4; a possible D gene is TRBD1 (6 bases). The germline CDR1 and CDR2 sequences are PRHDT and FYEKMQ (reference sequence). The CDR3 sequence is 14 residues long. Between the trimmed V and J ends, which lost 5 bases and 5 bases, there was a span of 12 bases. The CDR3 reads CASSLGHGNEKLFF. The DNA of the CDR3 is TGTGCCAGCAGCCTGGGACACGGGAATGAAAAACTGTTTTTT.

The chain links TRBV21-1 to TRBJ1-1. TRBV21-1 is annotated as a pseudogene. The CDR3 has 17 amino acids. The CDR3 loop reads CASSNGTEGGMNTEAFF. For the CDR3, the DNA is TGTGCCAGCAGCAATGGTACAGAAGGAGGCATGAACACTGAAGCTTTCTTT.

The J gene is TRBJ1-2, the V gene TRBV28; perhaps TRBD1 as D (5 bases). The CDR3 has 14 amino acids. V lost 3 bases and J lost 7, with 15 bases in between. In germline, CDR1 is MDHEN, CDR2 SYDVKM. The CDR3 here is CASSLVGPLFGYTF. Written as DNA, the CDR3 is TGTGCCAGCAGTTTGGTGGGGCCTCTATTTGGCTACACCTTC.

The chain is built from TRBV6-1 and TRBJ1-4; D is unclear. The CDR3 runs to 15 residues. The germline V gene has CDR1 MNHNS and CDR2 SASEGT. V was cut by 2 bases and J by 2 bases, with 9 bases left in between. CDR3 protein: CASSEIPVTNEKLFF. The CDR3 nucleotides read TGTGCCAGCAGTGAAATCCCGGTGACTAATGAAAAACTGTTTTTT.

This clone was seen a single time. This chain connects TRBV5-4 to TRBJ1-4; 7 bases are a match to TRBD1. CDR1 and CDR2 from the germline V gene are SGHNT and YYREEE (reference sequence). This CDR3 is built from 13 residues. V was clipped by 2 bases and J by 7 bases; unmatched bases: 2. The CDR3 DNA follows: TGTGCCAGCAGCTTCAGGGGGGCTGAAAAACTGTTTTTT. Amino acid sequence: CASSFRGAEKLFF.

This clone was seen a single time. The chain links TRBV27 to TRBJ2-2; D is perhaps TRBD1 (6 bases). Germline assignment: CDR1 MNHEY and CDR2 SMNVEV (reference sequence). V was shortened by 5 bases and J by 3 bases, with 10 bases between the two germline ends. This CDR3 region has 14 residues. Written as DNA, the CDR3 is TGTGCCAGCAGTCCCGGACAGTACACCGGGGAGCTGTTTTTT. This codes for CASSPGQYTGELFF.

The V call is TRBV28, the J call TRBJ1-4; D ambiguous. Germline assignment: CDR1 MDHEN and CDR2 SYDVKM. The CDR3 extends over 14 amino acids. Trimming pared 2 bases from V and 4 bases from J, leaving 8 bases between. CDR3 nucleotides: TGTGCCAGCAGTTTACGGAGTCATAATGAAAAACTGTTTTTT. This sequence encodes CASSLRSHNEKLFF.

The chain has TRBV3-1 (or the pseudogene TRBV3-2) and TRBJ1-2; D is possibly TRBD1 (5 bases). The CDR3 runs 16 residues. CDR1 is LGHDT and CDR2 is YNNKEL in the germline V gene (reference sequence). The V end lost 1 base, the J end lost 7 bases, and 19 bases lay between the germline ends. The CDR3 loop reads CASSQVGGAGFGGYTF. DNA for the CDR3: TGTGCCAGCAGCCAAGTCGGTGGGGCGGGGTTCGGTGGCTACACCTTC.

The table lists this clone with a count of one. V and J are TRBV6-2 or TRBV6-3 and TRBJ2-2; weak D call: TRBD1 (6 bases). Germline assignment: CDR1 MNHEY and CDR2 SVGEGT. This CDR3 spans 15 amino acids. The V gene lost 2 bases and the J gene lost 1 base, with 8 bases spanning the gap. CDR3 residues: CASSYRTVNTGELFF. Here the CDR3 DNA reads TGTGCCAGCAGTTACAGGACAGTGAACACCGGGGAGCTGTTTTTT.

The chain combines TRBV7-9 with TRBJ1-2, with D possibly TRBD1 on 5 matching bases. The CDR3 length is 13 residues. Germline CDR1 is SEHNR and CDR2 is FQNEAQ (reference sequence). V was shortened by 3 bases and J by 8 bases, with 13 bases between the two germline ends. CDR3 residues: CASSFRDIRGYTF. As DNA, the CDR3 is TGTGCCAGCAGCTTCAGGGATATTAGGGGCTACACCTTC.

The chain joins TRBV27 to TRBJ1-1, with D possibly being TRBD1 (6 bases). Germline V gene lookup returns CDR1 MNHEY and CDR2 SMNVEV (reference sequence). Trimming removed 4 bases from V and 8 bases from J, with 17 bases in between. CDR3 length: 14 residues. The CDR3 sequence: CASSSRDKQNEAFF. For the CDR3, the DNA is TGTGCCAGCAGTTCCCGGGACAAACAAAACGAAGCTTTCTTT.

This clone has a handful of counts. J is TRBJ2-1 and V is TRBV12-3 or TRBV12-4; perhaps TRBD1 as D (6 bases). This CDR3 contains 13 residues. Trimming stripped 3 bases from V and 14 bases from J, with 17 bases between. CDR3 coding DNA: TGTGCCAGCAGTTTTCAGGGGAACCCCCTAAAGTTCTTC. This sequence encodes CASSFQGNPLKFF.

The gene calls are TRBV30 and TRBJ1-2, with D possibly TRBD1 on 5 matching bases. The CDR3 spans 12 residues. The V end lost 2 bases, the J end lost 4 bases, and 8 bases lay between the germline ends. CDR1 is GTSNPN and CDR2 is SVGIG in the germline V gene (reference sequence). The CDR3 bases are TGTGCCTGGAGTTTAGGGGTCTATGGCTACACCTTC. Its protein is CAWSLGVYGYTF. The variable domain in full, with the rest retrieved from reference TRBV30 and TRBJ1-2, is SQTIHQWPATLVQPVGSPLSLECTVEGTSNPNLYWYRQAAGRGLQLLFYSVGIGQISSEVPQNLSASRPQDRQFILSSKKLLLSDSGFYLCAWSLGVYGYTFGSGTRLTVV.

V usage is TRBV28 and J usage is TRBJ1-6; D is undetermined. V was cut by 2 bases and J by 16 bases, with 15 bases left in between. The CDR3 has 13 residues. From germline, CDR1 is MDHEN and CDR2 SYDVKM. Written as DNA, the CDR3 is TGTGCCAGCAGTTTAAGGAGGGCCCAGATACTCCACTTT. Protein sequence: CASSLRRAQILHF.

The chain employs TRBV9 and TRBJ2-3; tentatively, D is TRBD1 (5 bases). V lost 4 bases to trimming and J lost 0 bases, with 12 bases between them. From germline, CDR1 is SGDLS and CDR2 YYNGEE. This CDR3 contains 15 residues. The DNA for the CDR3 is TGTGCCAGCAGCTCAGGGTTAGGCAGCACAGATACGCAGTATTTT. Protein product: CASSSGLGSTDTQYF.